A single T cell receptor (beta chain) is shown here with its context. This sample was included in a study of blood T cell repertoires in COVID-19. Overall study: Specimens from acute and convalescent COVID-19 originated in the United States, Italy and Spain. In each case, the material was cDNA or gDNA derived from T cells, B-cell-depleted T cells, or PBMCs.

As processed by the authors: For nucleated cells, counts were estimated from reference gene primer amplification. TCRdb's copy holds only in-frame clones and misses some; the assay was immunoSEQ multiplex PCR. V and J calls plus clone size are reproduced from that table; the DNA served to infer D and trimming. The data hold around 260,000 clones, with approximately 87% observed a single time. J lost 8 bases, V lost 5 bases, and 12 bases had no gene match. Germline loops: CDR1 MDHEN, CDR2 SYDVKM. The CDR3 runs to 15 residues. Source material: peripheral blood. The chain couples TRBV28 to TRBJ1-2, with 9 bases aligning to TRBD1. This clonotype was sampled from a man in his 60s who had recovered from COVID-19. In DNA, the CDR3 is TGTGCCAGCAGTCCAGGACAGGGGAGGGTTGGGGGCTACACCTTC. This translates into CASSPGQGRVGGYTF.